One sample yielded the 28 T cell receptor beta chains listed below, sequenced in a study of PD-1 blockade in classical Hodgkin lymphoma. Time point of the sample: cycle 4 day 1 (C4D1), after more than five weeks of nivolumab. Every single patient, without exception, relapsed after autologous stem cell transplantation, and brentuximab vedotin exposure varied. Sequenced by immunoSEQ multiplex PCR; TCRdb stores in-frame clones only, minus some. The repertoire holds 99,000 or so clones, approximately 89% seen once, with roughly 19% in the top ten. The input for sequencing was peripheral blood mononuclear cells (PBMCs), taken before the fourth cycle of nivolumab. The source is a human donor with classical Hodgkin lymphoma.

J is TRBJ1-5 and V is TRBV5-8; D remains unclear. Trimming left V 5 bases short and J 11 bases short, with 14 bases between. Germline assignment: CDR1 SGHTS and CDR2 YDEGEE. This CDR3 has 12 residues. CDR3 in DNA: TGTGCCAGCAGTTTGACCGCGGTCGCCCAGCATTTT. Amino acids: CASSLTAVAQHF.

CDR3 sequence: CASSLGTSGRGTDTQYF. CDR3 nucleotide sequence: TGTGCCAGCAGCTTAGGTACTAGCGGGAGAGGCACAGATACGCAGTATTTT. The genes are TRBV11-2 and TRBJ2-3, with 11 bases matching TRBD2. CDR3 length: 17 residues. V was clipped by 1 base and J by 1 base; unmatched bases: 4. In germline, CDR1 is SGHAT, CDR2 FQNNGV.

The rearrangement joins TRBV6-1 to TRBJ1-4; D gene ambiguous. The CDR3 extends over 14 amino acids. The V gene lost 5 bases and the J gene lost 5 bases, with 12 bases spanning the gap. Germline V gene data show CDR1 as MNHNS and CDR2 as SASEGT. The CDR3 region has the DNA TGTGCCAGCAGTATTGGACGGGGAAATGAAAAACTGTTTTTT. Protein product: CASSIGRGNEKLFF.

The rearrangement links TRBV5-6 to TRBJ2-7; 7 positions agree with TRBD2. Germline V gives CDR1 SGHDT, CDR2 YYEEEE. The CDR3 sequence is 13 residues long. Trimming cost V 1 base and J 5 bases; bases outside gene matches: 3. The CDR3 DNA reads TGTGCCAGCAGCTTGCGGGGGGTCCACGAGCAGTACTTC. As protein: CASSLRGVHEQYF. The full variable domain, completed using reference TRBV5-6 and TRBJ2-7, is DAGVTQSPTHLIKTRGQQVTLRCSPKSGHDTVSWYQQALGQGPQFIFQYYEEEERQRGNFPDRFSGHQFPNYSSELNVNALLLGDSALYLCASSLRGVHEQYFGPGTRLTVT.

This chain connects TRBV13 to TRBJ2-3, with D perhaps matching TRBD2 (5 bases). The V end lost 5 bases, the J end lost 4 bases, and 19 bases lay between the germline ends. The CDR3 is 16 amino acids. Germline V gene data show CDR1 as PRHDT and CDR2 as FYEKMQ (reference sequence). In DNA, the CDR3 is TGTGCCAGCAGCCCCTCCCCGGGGAGTGGGGCAGATACGCAGTATTTT. Translating it yields CASSPSPGSGADTQYF.

This chain links TRBV5-4 with TRBJ1-1; D not resolved. CDR1 is SGHNT, CDR2 YYREEE, per germline (reference sequence). CDR3 length: 13 amino acids. Trimming took off 0 bases at V and 5 bases at J, with 8 bases between the two ends. The CDR3 DNA reads TGTGCCAGCAGCTTGGATCTGAGGACTGAAGCTTTCTTT. It encodes CASSLDLRTEAFF.

The chain has TRBV19 and TRBJ2-1, with 9 bases aligning to TRBD2. There are 15 residues in the CDR3. Trimming took 6 bases from V and 5 from J; bases not matched to a gene: 8. CDR1 is LNHDA, CDR2 SQIVND, per germline (reference sequence). The CDR3 spells CASSAKTSGNNEQFF. The CDR3 DNA is TGTGCCAGTAGCGCCAAGACTAGCGGAAACAATGAGCAGTTCTTC. Drawing the rest from reference TRBV19 and TRBJ2-1, the complete variable domain is DGGITQSPKYLFRKEGQNVTLSCEQNLNHDAMYWYRQDPGQGLRLIYYSQIVNDFQKGDIAEGYSVSREKKESFPLTVTSAQKNPTAFYLCASSAKTSGNNEQFFGPGTRLTVL.

CDR3 in amino acids: CASSIYSNTGELFF. The CDR3 DNA is TGTGCCAGTAGTATCTACTCGAACACCGGGGAGCTGTTTTTT. This sequence joins TRBV19 and TRBJ2-2; unclear D gene. This CDR3 contains 14 residues. V lost 3 bases to trimming and J lost 0 bases, with 5 bases between them. Germline V lookup: CDR1 LNHDA, CDR2 SQIVND (reference sequence).

The chain employs TRBV10-3 and TRBJ2-7; 9 bases are a match to TRBD1. The germline gives CDR1 ENHRY, CDR2 SYGVKD. CDR3 length: 15 amino acids. V dropped 3 bases and J dropped 3; count of bases not matched to a gene: 6. This CDR3 reads CAISDRDRAGYEQYF. In nucleotides, the CDR3 is TGTGCCATCAGTGATCGGGACAGGGCGGGCTACGAGCAGTACTTC.

The chain has TRBV6-1 and TRBJ2-3; weak D call: TRBD2 (5 bases). This CDR3 has 14 amino acids. V dropped 3 bases and J dropped 4 bases, with 11 bases sitting between them. Germline CDR1 is MNHNS and CDR2 is SASEGT. CDR3 sequence reads: CASSDSGSSDTQYF. In DNA form, the CDR3 reads TGTGCCAGCAGTGACTCGGGGAGTTCAGATACGCAGTATTTT.

This clone showed up just once. The gene calls are TRBV6-4 and TRBJ2-3; 10 bases fit TRBD2. This CDR3 is 16 amino acids long. CDR1 is MRHNA, CDR2 SNTAGT, per germline. V was clipped by 6 bases and J by 2 bases; unmatched bases: 8. The CDR3 is CASSGASGSTTDTQYF. CDR3 nucleotides: TGTGCCAGCAGCGGGGCTAGCGGGAGTACCACAGATACGCAGTATTTT.

The chain links TRBV5-1 to TRBJ2-1; TRBD1 might be the D (6 bases). The CDR3 consists of 16 residues. CDR1 and CDR2 from the germline V gene are SGHRS and YFSETQ. Trimming took 4 bases from V and 0 from J, leaving 14 bases between them. The CDR3 loop is CASSANTGSSYNEQFF. Here the CDR3 DNA reads TGCGCCAGCAGCGCAAACACAGGGAGCTCCTACAATGAGCAGTTCTTC.

V and J are TRBV27 and TRBJ2-3, with 7 bases identical to TRBD1. The V gene end was trimmed by 3 bases and the J gene end by 3 bases; junction bases not matched to a gene: 3. The CDR3 extends over 14 amino acids. Germline V lookup: CDR1 MNHEY, CDR2 SMNVEV (reference sequence). DNA for the CDR3: TGTGCCAGCAGTTTTGGGACAGTTACAGATACGCAGTATTTT. Protein: CASSFGTVTDTQYF.

This chain links TRBV29-1 with TRBJ2-7; perhaps TRBD2 as D (6 bases). Trimming removed 2 bases from V and 3 bases from J, with 8 bases in between. Germline assignment: CDR1 SQVTM and CDR2 ANQGSEA. The CDR3 sequence is 12 residues long. The chain's CDR3 is CSVEMRGYEQYF. CDR3 in DNA: TGCAGCGTTGAAATGCGGGGCTACGAGCAGTACTTC.

The V gene is TRBV4-1, the J gene TRBJ1-1; no firm D call. Per germline, CDR1 MGHRA and CDR2 YSYEKL. CDR3 length: 12 amino acids. V lost 1 base, J lost 8 bases, and 8 bases lay in between. CDR3 in DNA: TGCGCCAGCAGCCAAGGGGAGTGGGAAGCTTTCTTT. This sequence encodes CASSQGEWEAFF.

J is TRBJ2-1 and V is TRBV5-6; D gene uncertain. Trimming cost V 3 bases and J 2 bases, with 0 bases left between them. Per germline, CDR1 SGHDT and CDR2 YYEEEE. This CDR3 region has 11 residues. CDR3 coding DNA: TGTGCCAGCAGCTCCTACAATGAGCAGTTCTTC. Protein product: CASSSYNEQFF.

The rearrangement uses TRBV5-1 and TRBJ1-2; maybe TRBD1 (6 bases). This CDR3 spans 14 amino acids. The V end lost 0 bases, the J end lost 4 bases, and 10 bases lay between the germline ends. From germline, CDR1 is SGHRS and CDR2 YFSETQ. This chain's CDR3 is CASSLEQGAYGYTF. The CDR3 region has the DNA TGCGCCAGCAGCTTGGAACAGGGCGCCTATGGCTACACCTTC.

V and J are TRBV19 and TRBJ1-2, with D possibly matching TRBD1 (6 bases). Germline lookup yields CDR1 LNHDA and CDR2 SQIVND (reference sequence). Trimming pared 6 bases from V and 5 bases from J, leaving 19 bases between. The CDR3 covers 15 residues. The CDR3 DNA is TGTGCCAGTAGCCCTACCGCCGGGGGCGCGTATGGCTACACCTTC. Translating gives CASSPTAGGAYGYTF.

This sequence joins TRBV28 and TRBJ2-7; D possibly corresponds to TRBD1 (7 bases). The CDR3 is 14 residues long. Germline CDR1 and CDR2: MDHEN and SYDVKM. Trimming removed 3 bases at V and 1 base at J, with 10 bases between. CDR3 DNA: TGTGCCAGCAGTTTCGCAGGGGGGTCCTACGAGCAGTACTTC. Amino acids: CASSFAGGSYEQYF.

The V and J genes are TRBV27 and TRBJ1-4; possible D gene TRBD1, 5 bases. The CDR3 is 16 residues long. Germline assignment: CDR1 MNHEY and CDR2 SMNVEV (reference sequence). V was clipped by 3 bases and J by 3 bases, with 14 bases between them. The CDR3 bases are TGTGCCAGCAGTTTTCTGCCAGGGCCGCCTAATGAAAAACTGTTTTTT. Translation: CASSFLPGPPNEKLFF.

This rearrangement joins TRBV7-8 to TRBJ1-1; D not certain. Per germline, CDR1 SGHVS and CDR2 FQNEAQ. V was trimmed by 4 bases and J by 0 bases, leaving 15 bases between them. The CDR3 is made up of 16 amino acids. CDR3 sequence reads: CASSSPGPPMNTEAFF. CDR3 sequence (DNA): TGTGCCAGCAGCTCACCGGGTCCTCCCATGAACACTGAAGCTTTCTTT.

The chain uses TRBV9 and TRBJ1-5, with 7 bases matching TRBD1. Germline V gene sequence: CDR1 SGDLS, CDR2 YYNGEE. The CDR3 consists of 16 residues. The trim removed 0 bases at V and 3 bases at J, leaving 6 bases unmatched. As DNA, the CDR3 is TGTGCCAGCAGCGTAGTGGCGGGGACAGACAATCAGCCCCAGCATTTT. This gives the protein CASSVVAGTDNQPQHF.

This sequence joins TRBV6-1 and TRBJ2-7, with D possibly TRBD1 on 5 matching bases. Trimming removed 4 bases from V and 11 bases from J, with 12 bases in between. This CDR3 region has 11 residues. Germline V gene data show CDR1 as MNHNS and CDR2 as SASEGT. CDR3 region: CASSGQGREYF. The CDR3 bases are TGTGCCAGCAGTGGGCAGGGCCGGGAGTACTTC.

The chain recombines TRBV4-3 with TRBJ2-1; TRBD2 is a possible D gene (7 bases). Germline values: CDR1 LGHNA, CDR2 YSLEER. The V end was cut by 0 bases, the J end by 4 bases, with 13 bases between. The CDR3 covers 16 residues. The CDR3 DNA sequence: TGCGCCAGCAGCCAAGATCCGGCGGGGGCTTACAATGAGCAGTTCTTC. Amino acid sequence: CASSQDPAGAYNEQFF.

This clone was seen only once. The CDR3 sequence is CASSYSRVYNEQFF. In DNA form, the CDR3 reads TGTGCCAGCAGTTATTCTCGAGTCTACAATGAGCAGTTCTTC. The chain recombines TRBV6-6 with TRBJ2-1; D uncertain. CDR1 is MNHNY and CDR2 is SVGAGI in the germline V gene (reference sequence). V was clipped by 3 bases and J by 3 bases, with 9 bases between them. This CDR3 region has 14 residues.

V gene TRBV7-6 combines with J gene TRBJ2-1; no reliable D call. V shed 3 bases and J shed 1 base, with 10 bases lying between them. From germline, CDR1 is SGHVS and CDR2 FNYEAQ. The CDR3 is 15 amino acids. This CDR3 is CASSFRYQSYNEQFF. In DNA, the CDR3 is TGTGCCAGCAGCTTTCGCTACCAATCCTACAATGAGCAGTTCTTC.

As regards this clone: The sample carries other DNA sequences with the same CDR3. The CDR3 protein is CASSLVGGPQETQYF. CDR3 DNA: TGTGCCAGCAGCTTAGTTGGGGGCCCCCAGGAGACCCAGTACTTC. The chain uses TRBV7-2 and TRBJ2-5; TRBD1 is a possible D gene (6 bases). Germline loops: CDR1 SGHTA, CDR2 FQGNSA. V was pared by 1 base and J by 5 bases, with 14 bases between. The CDR3 sequence is 15 residues long. Looking up the rest from reference TRBV7-2 and TRBJ2-5 gives the full variable domain: GAGVSQSPSNKVTEKGKDVELRCDPISGHTALYWYRQSLGQGLEFLIYFQGNSAPDKSGLPSDRFSAERTGGSVSTLTIQRTQQEDSAVYLCASSLVGGPQETQYFGPGTRLLVL.

The chain recombines TRBV10-1 with TRBJ1-5, with TRBD1 identical over 8 bases. V lost 8 bases, J lost 3 bases, and 9 bases stayed unmatched. Germline V gene data show CDR1 as WNHNN and CDR2 as SYGVQD (reference sequence). The CDR3 has 15 amino acids. As DNA, the CDR3 is TGCGCCAGCGGGACAGGAACAAGCCCCAATCAGCCCCAGCATTTT. Translation gives CASGTGTSPNQPQHF.